The rows below give T cell receptor beta chains drawn from one sample of a study of regulatory T cells in long-lasting Graves disease. Using its own MiXCR run on the multiplex PCR reads, TCRdb lists one record per CDR3 protein. Of 530,000 or so distinct CDR3 sequences listed, approximately 12% are singletons. This sample was shared with a second study, whose subject was T cells in Graves' hyperthyroidism and ophthalmopathy.

Sequences were derived from peripheral blood mononuclear cells (PBMCs), sampled at new diagnosis, from a patient treated with antithyroid drugs. The receptors stem from a man aged 30 to 45 with Graves disease. Both conserved end residues are part of each CDR3. The order of the fields is D gene, J gene, V gene, clone size, CDR3 DNA, CDR3 protein. A D gene is named only where the DNA matches it firmly. Clone size appears in some rows only: once, few, many, or a class for an expanded clone.

. | TRBJ2-3 | TRBV3-1 | few | TGTGCCAGCAGCCAACAGGGACCCCCACAGGATACGCAGTATTTT | CASSQQGPPQDTQYF
. | TRBJ1-1 | TRBV9 | . | TGTGCCAGCAGCGTAGAGGGTCAGAACACTGAAGCTTTCTTT | CASSVEGQNTEAFF
. | TRBJ2-2 | TRBV6-5 | few | TGTGCCAGCAGTTACCGTATGATGAACACCGGGGAGCTGTTTTTT | CASSYRMMNTGELFF
. | TRBJ2-1 | TRBV27 | many | TGTGCCAGCAGTATCCGCCCGCAGGTCAGGGGTTACAATGAGCAGTTCTTC | CASSIRPQVRGYNEQFF
TRBD1 | TRBJ1-1 | TRBV2 | few | TGTGCCAGCAGGGGACAGGGTCGAAGCACTGAAGCTTTCTTT | CASRGQGRSTEAFF
. | TRBJ2-7 | TRBV7-9 | many | TGTGCCGTTCACGTCAAGGGGGACTTTGGGGCCTACGGGACCTACGAGCAGTACTTC | CAVHVKGDFGAYGTYEQYF
. | TRBJ1-5 | TRBV19 | few | TGTGCCAGTACGGGGGCGGATCAGCCCCAGCATTTT | CASTGADQPQHF
. | TRBJ1-2 | TRBV3-1 | . | TGTGCCAGCAGCCAAGAGGGTCTGACTGGCACCTTC | CASSQEGLTGTF
TRBD2 | TRBJ2-1 | TRBV20-1 | many | TGCAGTGCAACGAGCGGGAGCGGGTCCTACAATGAGCAGTTCTTC | CSATSGSGSYNEQFF
TRBD2 | TRBJ2-1 | TRBV12-3/TRBV12-4 | many | TGTGCCAGCAGTTTAGCGATTGGCGGGAGCAATGAGCAGTTCTTC | CASSLAIGGSNEQFF
. | TRBJ1-1 | TRBV29-1 | many | TGCAGCGTTGTAGGTGGCGTCACTGAAGCTTTCTTT | CSVVGGVTEAFF
. | TRBJ1-5 | TRBV12-3/TRBV12-4 | . | TGTGCCAGCAGTTTCGGGCAGGGACAGCCCCAGCATTTT | CASSFGQGQPQHF
TRBD2 | TRBJ2-7 | TRBV9 | . | TGTGCCAGCAGCCCCCGGACTAGCGGGATCAACGAGCAGTACTTC | CASSPRTSGINEQYF
. | TRBJ1-5 | TRBV6-2/TRBV6-3 | few | TGTGCCAGCAGTTATCCCCAACAGCCCCAGCATTTT | CASSYPQQPQHF
. | TRBJ2-7 | TRBV2 | many | TGTGCCAGCAGTGAATTTGCGGGACTCACCTCAGCTCGGTACGAGCAGTACTTC | CASSEFAGLTSARYEQYF
. | TRBJ2-7 | TRBV6-9 | many | TGTGCCAGCAGTTACCCAGGGACAACTAAGAACTCCTACGAGCAGTACTTC | CASSYPGTTKNSYEQYF
TRBD1 | TRBJ2-1 | TRBV24-1 | . | TGTGCCACCAGTGTCGGGCCGGACAGGGCCCTTAAAGATGAGCAGTTCTTC | CATSVGPDRALKDEQFF
TRBD1 | TRBJ2-5 | TRBV9 | . | TGTGCCAGCAGCACCCGGGACAGCAGGGGGGAGACCCAGTACTTC | CASSTRDSRGETQYF
TRBD2 | TRBJ2-7 | TRBV10-3 | . | TGTGCCATCAGTGCACCCTCGGAACTAGCGGGAGGCTACGAGCAGTACTTC | CAISAPSELAGGYEQYF
. | TRBJ2-7 | TRBV12-3/TRBV12-4 | . | TGTGCCAGCAGTTTGAACAAGAACTACGAGCAGTACTTC | CASSLNKNYEQYF
. | TRBJ1-2 | TRBV5-1 | many | TGCGCCAGCAGCTGGGACACCGAGGTTCTTGGCTACACCTTC | CASSWDTEVLGYTF
. | TRBJ2-5 | TRBV20-1 | many | TGCAGTGCTCCCCCTCTCCTACAAGAGACCCAGTACTTC | CSAPPLLQETQYF
. | TRBJ2-5 | TRBV10-1 | . | TGCGCCAGCAGCTTGGTGGGGTATGGAGAGACCCAGTACTTC | CASSLVGYGETQYF
TRBD2 | TRBJ2-7 | TRBV29-1 | many | TGCAGCGTTTGCTTTGGAGCGGGGGATGAGCAGTACTTC | CSVCFGAGDEQYF
TRBD1 | TRBJ2-7 | TRBV5-5 | few | TGTGCCAGCAGCTCCGGTACAGGGGGCGCTGGAAGGTACGAGCAGTACTTC | CASSSGTGGAGRYEQYF
. | TRBJ1-2 | TRBV3-1 | . | TGTGCCAGCAGCCAAGATATGGAGGGGCTGGGTGGCTACACCTTC | CASSQDMEGLGGYTF
. | TRBJ2-3 | TRBV5-1 | many | TGCGCCAGCAGCCAACGGACGTATACGCAGTATTTT | CASSQRTYTQYF
TRBD2 | TRBJ2-3 | TRBV12-5 | few | TGTGCTAGTGGTTTGCAACTAGCGGGAGGCGGAGATACGCAGTATTTT | CASGLQLAGGGDTQYF
. | TRBJ1-2 | TRBV6-5 | many | TGTGCCAGCAGTTTTACAGGGTTTCCCGACTATGGCTACACCTTC | CASSFTGFPDYGYTF
. | TRBJ2-2 | TRBV12-3/TRBV12-4 | many | TGTGCCAGCAGTCACCCCGGGGAGCTGTTTTTT | CASSHPGELFF
TRBD1 | TRBJ2-1 | TRBV19 | . | TGTGCCAGGTCCCCCCCAGGGGGCGCCTACAATGAGCAGTTCTTC | CARSPPGGAYNEQFF
TRBD2 | TRBJ2-1 | TRBV12-3/TRBV12-4 | few | TGTGCCAGCAAGGGGACTAGCGGTCACAATGAGCAGTTCTTC | CASKGTSGHNEQFF
TRBD2 | TRBJ2-1 | TRBV20-1 | . | TGCAGTGCTAGGGGAAACCCGCCGAGCGGGAGCTCCTACAATGAGCAGTTCTTC | CSARGNPPSGSSYNEQFF
. | TRBJ1-2 | TRBV20-1 | many | TGCAGTGCCCCCCCGCAGGGGTATTCGGGGGGCTACACCTTC | CSAPPQGYSGGYTF
. | TRBJ1-4 | TRBV6-1 | many | TGTGCCAGCAGTGAAGTTCTTGGGGACTTAGGAGAAAAACTGTTTTTT | CASSEVLGDLGEKLFF
TRBD1 | TRBJ2-7 | TRBV7-8 | . | TGTGCCAGCAGACCGGGGCGTCAGGGGGAACTTAATTACGAGCAGTACTTC | CASRPGRQGELNYEQYF
. | TRBJ2-1 | TRBV3-1 | many | TGTGCCAGCAGCCAAGATTTGGCTACCCACAATGAGCAGTTCTTC | CASSQDLATHNEQFF
. | TRBJ2-7 | TRBV30 | many | TGTGCCTGGAGTGCGGTACAGGGACACGAGCAGTACTTC | CAWSAVQGHEQYF
TRBD1 | TRBJ1-1 | TRBV9 | many | TGTGCCAGCAGCGATGGGACAGGAGTCAACACTGAAGCTTTCTTT | CASSDGTGVNTEAFF
. | TRBJ2-7 | TRBV5-1 | many | TGCGCCAGCAGCCCGTGGGGGGGCGACGAGCAGTACTTC | CASSPWGGDEQYF
TRBD1 | TRBJ2-2 | TRBV11-3 | many | TGTGCCAGCACCGAGGGGGCAACCGGGGAGCTGTTTTTT | CASTEGATGELFF